A selection of T cell receptor beta chains follows, all from one sample in a study of blood T cell repertoires in COVID-19. Assay: immunoSEQ multiplex PCR; the TCRdb copy retains only in-frame clones and omits some. This sample has some 250,000 clones, with around four fifths found just once. The sample consisted of peripheral blood. The receptors were gathered from a man aged 55-75 years with acute or convalescent COVID-19. Each CDR3 is given with its conserved first and last residue. Each record gives: CDR3 DNA, CDR3 protein, clone size, D gene, V gene, J gene. A D gene is named only where the DNA matches it firmly. Rows give clone size only sometimes, using once, few, many, or a class for an expanded clone.

TGTGCCAGCAGTTATTTTTCGACAGGGGGCGCGGAGAGGGGCTACACCTTC	CASSYFSTGGAERGYTF	NA	TRBD1	TRBV6-2/TRBV6-3	TRBJ1-2
TGTGCCAGCTCACCACTACAGGGGGCGGGCGAGCAGTACTTC	CASSPLQGAGEQYF	once	TRBD1	TRBV18	TRBJ2-7
TGTGCCAGCAGCTTAGGAAGCGGGACTGCTGGCGAGCAGTACTTC	CASSLGSGTAGEQYF	NA	TRBD2	TRBV11-2	TRBJ2-7
TGTGCCAGCAGCCCGGGACTAGCGGGAGGGCCGAGGTACTACGAGCAGTACTTC	CASSPGLAGGPRYYEQYF	NA	TRBD2	TRBV13	TRBJ2-7
TGCGCCAGCAGCCCGACTAGCGGGAGGCCCTACGAGCAGTACTTC	CASSPTSGRPYEQYF	NA	TRBD2	TRBV5-1	TRBJ2-7
TGTGCCAGTAGTCCCCAGGGGGATCTACCAATTTATGGCTACACCTTC	CASSPQGDLPIYGYTF	few	TRBD1	TRBV19	TRBJ1-2
TGTGCCAGCAGCCAAGATCCTAGCAGGATATATGGCTACACCTTC	CASSQDPSRIYGYTF	NA	NA	TRBV3-1/TRBV3-2	TRBJ1-2
TGTGCCAGCAGCCTGGGACAGGGGGAGTTCTTT	CASSLGQGEFF	NA	TRBD1	TRBV7-9	TRBJ1-1
TGTGCCAGTAGTATTGGCAGGGGGTACGGCTACACCTTC	CASSIGRGYGYTF	few	TRBD1	TRBV19	TRBJ1-2
TGTGCCAGCAGTTTCGGGACAGGCACAGATACGCAGTATTTT	CASSFGTGTDTQYF	NA	TRBD1	TRBV6-6	TRBJ2-3
TGCGCCAGCAGCTTGAGTCCACAGACGGACTCTGGAAACACCATATATTTT	CASSLSPQTDSGNTIYF	NA	NA	TRBV5-1	TRBJ1-3
TGCGCCAGCAGCTTGGAAGGACAGGCCCACCGGACCCAGTACTTC	CASSLEGQAHRTQYF	NA	TRBD1	TRBV5-1	TRBJ2-5
TGTGCCATCAGTGAGTCGGGAAGGGGGCTAAGCACTGAAGCTTTCTTT	CAISESGRGLSTEAFF	few	TRBD1	TRBV10-3	TRBJ1-1
TGTGCCAGCAGCTCCGTGACAGGTCAACGGTACAATGAGCAGTTCTTC	CASSSVTGQRYNEQFF	NA	NA	TRBV7-9	TRBJ2-1
TGTGCCAGCAGCTCCACCGGGACTAGCCTTAAGTATTTT	CASSSTGTSLKYF	once	TRBD2	TRBV11-1	TRBJ2-3
TGTGCCATCAGCCCCGACAGGGACCAGCCCCAGCATTTT	CAISPDRDQPQHF	NA	TRBD1	TRBV10-3	TRBJ1-5
TGCGCCAGCAGCCAGGCCGGGACAGGGGTCGGAGAGCAGTTCTTC	CASSQAGTGVGEQFF	NA	TRBD1	TRBV4-1	TRBJ2-1
TGTGCCAGCAGCCCCAGGGTGGCAAACATTCAGTACTTC	CASSPRVANIQYF	once	NA	TRBV12-3/TRBV12-4	TRBJ2-4
TGTGCCAGCAGCCCCGGGACAGGGGGTGGGTTGCGAGAGACCCAGTACTTC	CASSPGTGGGLRETQYF	NA	TRBD1	TRBV11-3	TRBJ2-5
TGTGCCAGTAGTAATAGCGGGGGCTACGAGCAGTACTTC	CASSNSGGYEQYF	NA	TRBD2	TRBV19	TRBJ2-7
TGTGCCACCAGCAGCCCGGGACAGGGGCGACAAGAGACCCAGTACTTC	CATSSPGQGRQETQYF	NA	TRBD1	TRBV15	TRBJ2-5
TGTGCTAGTGGTGCCCAGGGGGCTGAAAAACTGTTTTTT	CASGAQGAEKLFF	NA	TRBD1	TRBV12-5	TRBJ1-4
TGCGCCAGCAGCCAAGATCCCTATAGCAATCAGCCCCAGCATTTT	CASSQDPYSNQPQHF	NA	NA	TRBV4-1	TRBJ1-5
TGTGCCAGCAGTCCGACTAGCGGGAGCAATGAGCAGTTCTTC	CASSPTSGSNEQFF	NA	TRBD2	TRBV27	TRBJ2-1
TGTGCCAGCAGAGAAGAGACAGGGGGGCCTGAAGCTTTCTTT	CASREETGGPEAFF	NA	TRBD1	TRBV2	TRBJ1-1
TGTGCCAGCAGTGAAGCCGGGGTTGGTAATTCACCCCTCCACTTT	CASSEAGVGNSPLHF	NA	NA	TRBV2	TRBJ1-6
TGTGCCAGCAGCTTCGATCCGGGACAATTAAATGAGCAGTTCTTC	CASSFDPGQLNEQFF	NA	NA	TRBV7-3	TRBJ2-1
TGTGCCAGCAGCGGGGGACTAGCGGGAGCAGGTGAGCAGTTCTTC	CASSGGLAGAGEQFF	once	TRBD2	TRBV5-6	TRBJ2-1
TGTGCCAGCACCCTTAGCGGGGGGAAACAAGAGACCCAGTACTTC	CASTLSGGKQETQYF	NA	TRBD2	TRBV11-2	TRBJ2-5
TGTGCCAGCGGGAGGGTGACAGATACGCAGTATTTT	CASGRVTDTQYF	NA	TRBD2	TRBV18	TRBJ2-3
TGTGCCAGCAGTGGCCCGGGACAGGGGTCGCACCAGCAGTTCTTC	CASSGPGQGSHQQFF	NA	TRBD1	TRBV25-1	TRBJ2-1
TGCGCCAGCAGCTTAACAGGGACGGGGACTGAAGCTTTCTTT	CASSLTGTGTEAFF	NA	NA	TRBV5-1	TRBJ1-1
TGTGCCATCAGCCCGGGTGGGAGCTCCTACAATGAGCAGTTCTTC	CAISPGGSSYNEQFF	NA	NA	TRBV10-3	TRBJ2-1
TGTGCCATCAGGCCGGACATGAACACTGAAGCTTTCTTT	CAIRPDMNTEAFF	once	NA	TRBV10-3	TRBJ1-1
TGTGCCAGCAGCCAACGGACTGAAGCTTTCTTT	CASSQRTEAFF	NA	NA	TRBV4-2	TRBJ1-1
TGCAGCGTTCACAAGCAGGGGATGAACACTGAAGCTTTCTTT	CSVHKQGMNTEAFF	NA	NA	TRBV29-1	TRBJ1-1
TGTGCCAGCAGCCACTTTCTGTCGAACTCTGGAAACACCATATATTTT	CASSHFLSNSGNTIYF	NA	NA	TRBV7-9	TRBJ1-3
TGTGCCAGCAGGACAGGGCTGGCCTACGAGCAGTACTTC	CASRTGLAYEQYF	NA	TRBD1	TRBV2	TRBJ2-7
TGTGCCAGTAGTCCTCAGAACTACCCCACTGAAGCTTTCTTT	CASSPQNYPTEAFF	NA	NA	TRBV19	TRBJ1-1
TGTGCCAGCAGCTTAGTTGGGGCGACTAGCGGATACACAGATACGCAGTATTTT	CASSLVGATSGYTDTQYF	NA	TRBD2	TRBV7-6	TRBJ2-3